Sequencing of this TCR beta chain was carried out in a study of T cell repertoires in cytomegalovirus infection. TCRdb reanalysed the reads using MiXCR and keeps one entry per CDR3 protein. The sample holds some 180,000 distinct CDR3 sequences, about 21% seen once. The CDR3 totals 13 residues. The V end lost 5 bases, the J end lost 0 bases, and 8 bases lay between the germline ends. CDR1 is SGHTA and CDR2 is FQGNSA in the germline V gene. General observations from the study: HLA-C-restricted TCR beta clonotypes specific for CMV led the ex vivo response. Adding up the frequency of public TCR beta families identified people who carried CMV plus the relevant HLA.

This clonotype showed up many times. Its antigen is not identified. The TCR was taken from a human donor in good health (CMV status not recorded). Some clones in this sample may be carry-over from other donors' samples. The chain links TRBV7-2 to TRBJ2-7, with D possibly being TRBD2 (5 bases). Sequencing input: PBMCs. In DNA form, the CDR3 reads TGTGCCAGCAGCCCCGGGAACTCCTACGAGCAGTACTTC. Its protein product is CASSPGNSYEQYF.